This T cell receptor beta chain was documented in a study of beta chain features in type 1 diabetes. Looking at the study overall: Patients were similar to healthy donors in age and gender (as well as in cell yields). Study-wide results and limits: PCR might show a preference for shorter templates, equally across patients and controls. Moderate yet significant TCRB CDR3 shortening was seen in Type 1 diabetes patients in all four CD4+ subsets.

What was sequenced were expressed TCRB transcripts, since all of the isolated RNA had been reverse transcribed. Regulatory, naive and central memory T cell samples averaged approximately 3.8 million reads. Measured with immunoSEQ multiplex PCR; TCRdb has only the in-frame clones, and not every one. The repertoire holds approximately 730,000 clones, with 13% as singletons. Purity exceeded 95% in all sorted populations. There are a few counts of this clone. Antigen unknown. Germline V gives CDR1 LNHNV, CDR2 YYDKDF (reference sequence). Trimming cost V 1 base and J 1 base, with 7 bases left between them. CDR3 length: 15 residues.

The origin of this receptor is a man aged 18-30 years with type 1 diabetes. The V gene is TRBV15, the J gene TRBJ2-2; D gene uncertain. Sequencing was carried out using naive CD4+ T cells from blood. Here the CDR3 DNA reads TGTGCCACCAGCAGAGTCAGGAGGAACACCGGGGAGCTGTTTTTT. Its protein is CATSRVRRNTGELFF.